This T cell receptor (beta chain) was found in a study of T cells in Graves' hyperthyroidism and ophthalmopathy. TCR beta CDR3 regions were amplified from RNA transcripts. The TCR CDR3 first-round RT-PCR relied on the HTBI primer set. MiXCR was run by TCRdb on the multiplex PCR reads, yielding one entry per CDR3 protein. The table lists 500,000 to 600,000 distinct CDR3 sequences, roughly a sixth of them singletons. This clonotype has more than one count but fewer than ten. Hyperthyroidism in the patients, aged 18 to 65, was newly diagnosed and under 2 months in duration. Every diagnosis used clinical symptoms, serum thyroxine and TRAb, thyroid ultrasound and orbital computed tomography. Out of approximately 10 ml of fresh peripheral blood came the PBMCs. Sequencing was carried out using blood. This sequence was found in a woman between 18 and 29 years old with Graves' hyperthyroidism.

The CDR3 DNA sequence: TGTGCCAGCAGTTACTTGTCGACTAGCGGGAACATTCAGTACTTC. Its protein product is CASSYLSTSGNIQYF. The genes are TRBV28 and TRBJ2-4, with 10 bases aligning to TRBD2. V was pared by 4 bases and J by 7 bases, with 7 bases of the junction left unmatched. Germline V gene lookup returns CDR1 MDHEN and CDR2 SYDVKM. This CDR3 comprises 15 residues.